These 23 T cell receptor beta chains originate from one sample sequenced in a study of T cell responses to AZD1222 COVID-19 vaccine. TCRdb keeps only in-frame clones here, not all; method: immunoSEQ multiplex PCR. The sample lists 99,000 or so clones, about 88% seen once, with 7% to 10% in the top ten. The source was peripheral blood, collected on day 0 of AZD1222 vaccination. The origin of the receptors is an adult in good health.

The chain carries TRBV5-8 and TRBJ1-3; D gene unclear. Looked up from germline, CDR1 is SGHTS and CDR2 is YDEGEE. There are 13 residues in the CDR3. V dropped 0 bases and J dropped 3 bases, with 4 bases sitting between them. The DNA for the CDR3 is TGTGCCAGCAGCTTGGGGAGTGGAAACACCATATATTTT. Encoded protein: CASSLGSGNTIYF. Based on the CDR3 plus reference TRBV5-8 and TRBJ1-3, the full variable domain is EAGVTQSPTHLIKTRGQQATLRCSPISGHTSVYWYQQALGLGLQFLLWYDEGEERNRGNFPPRFSGRQFPNYSSELNVNALELEDSALYLCASSLGSGNTIYFGEGSWLTVV.

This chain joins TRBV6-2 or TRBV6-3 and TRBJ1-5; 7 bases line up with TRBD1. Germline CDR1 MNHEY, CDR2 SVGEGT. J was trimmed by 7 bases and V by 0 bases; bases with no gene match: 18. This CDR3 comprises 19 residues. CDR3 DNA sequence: TGTGCCAGCAGTTACTCGAATACCCAGGGAGGGGGCGCTTGGCAGCCCCAGCATTTT. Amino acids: CASSYSNTQGGGAWQPQHF.

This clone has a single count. CDR3: CAWSVVDSRSQPQHF. The CDR3 DNA reads TGTGCCTGGAGTGTGGTAGACAGCCGATCTCAGCCCCAGCATTTT. The V gene is TRBV30, the J gene TRBJ1-5, with D possibly being TRBD1 (5 bases). Germline V gene sequence: CDR1 GTSNPN, CDR2 SVGIG (reference sequence). V lost 0 bases, J lost 6 bases, and 15 bases lay in between. The CDR3 is 15 amino acids.

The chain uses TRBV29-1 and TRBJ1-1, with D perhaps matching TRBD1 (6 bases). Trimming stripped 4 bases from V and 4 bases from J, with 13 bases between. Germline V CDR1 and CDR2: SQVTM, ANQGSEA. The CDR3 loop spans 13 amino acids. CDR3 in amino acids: CSVAQGIGTEAFF. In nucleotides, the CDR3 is TGCAGCGTTGCACAGGGCATAGGCACTGAAGCTTTCTTT.

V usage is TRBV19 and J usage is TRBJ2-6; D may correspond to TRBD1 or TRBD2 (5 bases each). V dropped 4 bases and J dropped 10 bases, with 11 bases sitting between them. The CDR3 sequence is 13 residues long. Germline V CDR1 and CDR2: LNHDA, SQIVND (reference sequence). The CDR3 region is CASSRGSNNVLTF. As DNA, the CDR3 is TGTGCCAGTAGTAGGGGGTCAAATAACGTCCTGACTTTC.

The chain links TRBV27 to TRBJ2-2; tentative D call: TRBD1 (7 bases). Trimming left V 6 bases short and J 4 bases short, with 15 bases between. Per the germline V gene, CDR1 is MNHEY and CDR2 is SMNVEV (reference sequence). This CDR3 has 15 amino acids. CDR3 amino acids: CASRMQGGGTGELFF. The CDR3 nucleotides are TGTGCCAGCAGAATGCAGGGGGGCGGCACCGGGGAGCTGTTTTTT.

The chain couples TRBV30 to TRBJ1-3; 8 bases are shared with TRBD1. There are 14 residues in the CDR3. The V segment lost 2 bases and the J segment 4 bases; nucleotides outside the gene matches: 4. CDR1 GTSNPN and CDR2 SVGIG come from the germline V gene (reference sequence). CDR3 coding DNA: TGTGCCTGGAGTAGACAGGGGTCGGGAAACACCATATATTTT. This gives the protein CAWSRQGSGNTIYF.

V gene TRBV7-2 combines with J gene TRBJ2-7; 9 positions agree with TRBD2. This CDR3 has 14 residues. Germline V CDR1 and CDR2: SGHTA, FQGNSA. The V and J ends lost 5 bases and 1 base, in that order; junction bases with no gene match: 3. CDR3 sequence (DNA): TGTGCCAGCAGCCAGGGACTAGCTTCCTACGAGCAGTACTTC. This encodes CASSQGLASYEQYF.

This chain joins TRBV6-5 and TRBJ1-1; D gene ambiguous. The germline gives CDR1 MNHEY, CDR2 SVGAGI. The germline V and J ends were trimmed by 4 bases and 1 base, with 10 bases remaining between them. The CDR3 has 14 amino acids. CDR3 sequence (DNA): TGTGCCAGCAGTTCCGATACACCGAACACTGAAGCTTTCTTT. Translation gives CASSSDTPNTEAFF.

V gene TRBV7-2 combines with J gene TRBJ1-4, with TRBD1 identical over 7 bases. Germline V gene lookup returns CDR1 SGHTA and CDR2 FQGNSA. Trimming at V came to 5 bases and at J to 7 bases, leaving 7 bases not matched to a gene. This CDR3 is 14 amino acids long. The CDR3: CASSPDRAIEKLFF. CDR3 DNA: TGTGCCAGCAGCCCCGACAGGGCGATTGAAAAACTGTTTTTT.

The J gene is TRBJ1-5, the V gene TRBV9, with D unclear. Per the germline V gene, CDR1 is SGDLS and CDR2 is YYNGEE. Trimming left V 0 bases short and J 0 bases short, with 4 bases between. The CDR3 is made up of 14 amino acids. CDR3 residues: CASSVGGSNQPQHF. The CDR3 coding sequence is TGTGCCAGCAGCGTAGGTGGTAGCAATCAGCCCCAGCATTTT.

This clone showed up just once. CDR3: CASSLVHGELFF. CDR3 sequence (DNA): TGTGCCAGCAGCCTGGTCCACGGGGAGCTGTTTTTT. The rearrangement joins TRBV7-9 to TRBJ2-2, with D unclear. The V gene's germline CDR1 is SEHNR and CDR2 FQNEAQ (reference sequence). This CDR3 has 12 residues. V gave up 5 bases and J gave up 7 bases, with 8 bases separating them.

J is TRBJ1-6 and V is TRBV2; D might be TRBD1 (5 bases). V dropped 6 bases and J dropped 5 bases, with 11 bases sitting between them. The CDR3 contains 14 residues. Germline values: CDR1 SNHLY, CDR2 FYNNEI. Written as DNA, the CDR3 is TGTGCCAGCAGACCGACAGTAAATAATTCACCCCTCCACTTT. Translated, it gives CASRPTVNNSPLHF.

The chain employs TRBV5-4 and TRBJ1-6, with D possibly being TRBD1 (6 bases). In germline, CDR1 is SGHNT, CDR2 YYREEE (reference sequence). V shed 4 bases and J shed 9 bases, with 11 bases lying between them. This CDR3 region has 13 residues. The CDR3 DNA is TGTGCCAGCAGCCTGGACAGCGCTTCACCCCTCCACTTT. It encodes CASSLDSASPLHF.

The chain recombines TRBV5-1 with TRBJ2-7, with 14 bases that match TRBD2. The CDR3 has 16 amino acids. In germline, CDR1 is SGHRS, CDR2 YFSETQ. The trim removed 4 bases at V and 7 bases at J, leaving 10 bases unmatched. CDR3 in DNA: TGCGCCAGCAGCGGAACGGGACTAGCGGGAGTTCGGGAGCAGTACTTC. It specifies CASSGTGLAGVREQYF.

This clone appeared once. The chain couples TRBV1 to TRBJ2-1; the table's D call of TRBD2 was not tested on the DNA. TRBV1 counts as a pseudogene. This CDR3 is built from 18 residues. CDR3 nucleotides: TGCACCAGCAGCCAAGGGGGGACTAGCGGGAATTCCTACAATGAGCAGTTCTTC. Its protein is CTSSQGGTSGNSYNEQFF.

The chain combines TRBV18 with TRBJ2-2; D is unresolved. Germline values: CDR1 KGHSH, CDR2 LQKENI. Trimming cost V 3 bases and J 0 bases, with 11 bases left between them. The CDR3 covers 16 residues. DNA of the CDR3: TGTGCCAGCTCACCCCTGGCCATGACGAACACCGGGGAGCTGTTTTTT. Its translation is CASSPLAMTNTGELFF.

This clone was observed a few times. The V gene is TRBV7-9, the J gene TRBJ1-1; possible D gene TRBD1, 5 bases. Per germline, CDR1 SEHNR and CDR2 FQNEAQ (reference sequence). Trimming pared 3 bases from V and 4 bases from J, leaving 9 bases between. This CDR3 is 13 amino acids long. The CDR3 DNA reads TGTGCCAGCAGCTTGCAGGGTTCCACTGAAGCTTTCTTT. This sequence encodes CASSLQGSTEAFF.

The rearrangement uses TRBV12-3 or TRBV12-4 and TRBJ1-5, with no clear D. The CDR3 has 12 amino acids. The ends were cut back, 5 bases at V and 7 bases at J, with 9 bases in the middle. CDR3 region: CASSHAAQPQHF. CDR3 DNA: TGTGCCAGCAGTCACGCGGCGCAGCCCCAGCATTTT.

This CDR3 is CASSLGQRVNQPQHF. DNA of the CDR3: TGTGCCAGCAGCTTGGGACAGAGGGTCAATCAGCCCCAGCATTTT. V gene TRBV5-8 combines with J gene TRBJ1-5; TRBD1 is a possible D gene (5 bases). Trimming removed 0 bases from V and 3 bases from J, with 10 bases in between. This CDR3 spans 15 amino acids. Germline assignment: CDR1 SGHTS and CDR2 YDEGEE.

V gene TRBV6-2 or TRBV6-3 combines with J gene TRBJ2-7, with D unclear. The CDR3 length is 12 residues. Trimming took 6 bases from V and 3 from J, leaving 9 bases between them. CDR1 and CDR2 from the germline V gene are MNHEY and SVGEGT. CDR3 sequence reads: CASSREYYEQYF. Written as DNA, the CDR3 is TGTGCCAGCAGCCGCGAATACTACGAGCAGTACTTC.

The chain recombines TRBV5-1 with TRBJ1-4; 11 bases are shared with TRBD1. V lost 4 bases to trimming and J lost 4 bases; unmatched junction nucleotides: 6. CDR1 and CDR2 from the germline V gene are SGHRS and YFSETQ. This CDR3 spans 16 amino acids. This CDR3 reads CASSGTGGEDNEKLFF. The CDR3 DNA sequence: TGCGCCAGCAGCGGGACAGGGGGAGAGGATAATGAAAAACTGTTTTTT. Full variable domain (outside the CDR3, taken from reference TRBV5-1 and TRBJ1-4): KAGVTQTPRYLIKTRGQQVTLSCSPISGHRSVSWYQQTPGQGLQFLFEYFSETQRNKGNFPGRFSGRQFSNSRSEMNVSTLELGDSALYLCASSGTGGEDNEKLFFGSGTQLSVL.

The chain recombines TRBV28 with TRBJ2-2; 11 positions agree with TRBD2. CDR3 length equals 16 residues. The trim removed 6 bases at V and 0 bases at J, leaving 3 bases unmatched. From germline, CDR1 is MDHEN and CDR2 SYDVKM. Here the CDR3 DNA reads TGTGCCAGCAGACTAGCGGGAGCACCGAACACCGGGGAGCTGTTTTTT. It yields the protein CASRLAGAPNTGELFF.